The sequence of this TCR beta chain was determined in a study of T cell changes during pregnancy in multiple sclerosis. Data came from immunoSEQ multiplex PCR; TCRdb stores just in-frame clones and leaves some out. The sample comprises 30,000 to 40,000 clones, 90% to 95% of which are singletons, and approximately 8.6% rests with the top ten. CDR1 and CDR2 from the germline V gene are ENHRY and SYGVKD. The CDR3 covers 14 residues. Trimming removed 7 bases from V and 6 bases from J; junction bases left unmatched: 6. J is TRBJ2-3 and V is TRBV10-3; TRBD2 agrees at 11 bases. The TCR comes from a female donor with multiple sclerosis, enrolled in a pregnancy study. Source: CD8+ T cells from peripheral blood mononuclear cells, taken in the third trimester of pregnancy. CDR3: CAITDSGGADTQYF. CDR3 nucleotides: TGTGCCATCACCGATAGCGGGGGGGCGGATACGCAGTATTTT.